This T cell receptor (beta chain) was retrieved from a study of T cell responses to AZD1222 COVID-19 vaccine. Study observations and caveats: The donor cohort was predominantly white British with a female majority, and clonal diversity may have been underestimated. Seropositive AZD1222 recipients at baseline numbered only five or six.

CDR3 length: 15 amino acids. CDR1 is DFQATT, CDR2 SNEGSKA, per germline (reference sequence). Trimming stripped 3 bases from V and 4 bases from J, with 16 bases between. Worth noting for this clone: Antigen unknown.

Profiled with immunoSEQ multiplex PCR; TCRdb holds only in-frame clones, not every one. The table records 150,000 or so clones, roughly nine tenths of them present only once. The source was peripheral blood, collected on day 0 of MenACWY control vaccination. This clonotype was obtained from an adult in good health. The J gene is TRBJ2-1, the V gene TRBV20-1, with D possibly TRBD2 on 6 matching bases. The CDR3 DNA reads as TGCAGTGCTAGTGACCCACGACGGGGGTACAATGAGCAGTTCTTC. As protein: CSASDPRRGYNEQFF.